This entry lists 3 T cell receptor beta chains sequenced from one sample in a study of CD8 T cells in Susac syndrome. Reverse transcription of about 0.5 to 1 ug RNA was carried out with random hexamers. TCRdb reprocessed the immunoSEQ multiplex PCR reads via MiXCR and lists one record per CDR3 protein. This sample has 250,000 to 300,000 distinct CDR3 sequences, with about 89% found just once. Sequences were obtained from CD8+ T cells from PBMCs. These receptors came from a human donor with multiple sclerosis.

This chain joins TRBV14 and TRBJ2-1; D is possibly TRBD1 (6 bases). The CDR3 totals 13 residues. Trimming took off 1 base at V and 9 bases at J, with 10 bases between the two ends. The germline V gene has CDR1 SGHDN and CDR2 FVKESK. Written as DNA, the CDR3 is TGTGCCAGCAGCCAAGTGGGGGCGGTTGAGCAGTTCTTC. It translates to CASSQVGAVEQFF.

The chain uses TRBV20-1 and TRBJ1-1; D remains unclear. The CDR3 contains 12 residues. Trimming removed 4 bases from V and 4 bases from J, with 10 bases in between. The germline V gene encodes CDR1 DFQATT and CDR2 SNEGSKA (reference sequence). The CDR3 sequence is CSANLAVTEAFF. The CDR3 bases are TGCAGTGCTAATTTAGCGGTCACTGAAGCTTTCTTT.

The gene calls are TRBV2 and TRBJ2-4, with TRBD2 matching over 7 bases. CDR1 is SNHLY and CDR2 is FYNNEI in the germline V gene. The V and J ends lost 3 bases and 7 bases, in that order; junction bases with no gene match: 9. CDR3 length: 15 amino acids. The CDR3 DNA follows: TGTGCCAGCAGTGAGAGTGCGGGAGTTAGGAACATTCAGTACTTC. It yields the protein CASSESAGVRNIQYF.